A selection of T cell receptor beta chains follows, all from one sample in a study of cytomegalovirus exposure and HLA in healthy donors. Profiling relied on immunoSEQ multiplex PCR, and the TCRdb table lists in-frame clones only, not all of them. The sample gives about 110,000 clones, approximately 87% of which show up once; 1.4% is in the top ten. What was sequenced was PBMCs. The receptors were sampled from a woman in her twenties or thirties in good health and CMV-seropositive. Each CDR3 is given with its conserved first and last residue. D genes are given only for firm matches. Only some rows state a clone size, as once, few, many or a class for expanded clones.

v_call: TRBV7-2
clone_size: NA
j_call: TRBJ2-2
d_call: NA
cdr3_nt: TGTGCCAGCAGCTTAGACCCTCAGGGGAACACCGGGGAGCTGTTTTTT
cdr3_aa: CASSLDPQGNTGELFF

v_call: TRBV7-2
clone_size: few
j_call: TRBJ2-7
d_call: TRBD1
cdr3_nt: TGTGCCAGCAGCCTTCGTGAGGGGGCCCCCTACGAGCAGTACTTC
cdr3_aa: CASSLREGAPYEQYF

v_call: TRBV6-5
clone_size: NA
j_call: TRBJ1-2
d_call: NA
cdr3_nt: TGTGCCAGCAGTCCCGACAGCAACTATGGCTACACCTTC
cdr3_aa: CASSPDSNYGYTF

v_call: TRBV5-1
clone_size: NA
j_call: TRBJ2-1
d_call: TRBD2
cdr3_nt: TGCGCCAGCAGTCCGACTAGCGGAAGCTCCTACAATGAGCAGTTCTTC
cdr3_aa: CASSPTSGSSYNEQFF

v_call: TRBV5-5
clone_size: NA
j_call: TRBJ1-2
d_call: NA
cdr3_nt: TGTGCCAGCAGCCCGGGAGGGAGGAACTATGGCTACACCTTC
cdr3_aa: CASSPGGRNYGYTF

v_call: TRBV11-2
clone_size: NA
j_call: TRBJ2-5
d_call: TRBD2
cdr3_nt: TGTGCCAGCAGCTTAGATTGGGGGACTAGCGGGAGGACTGGGGAGACCCAGTACTTC
cdr3_aa: CASSLDWGTSGRTGETQYF

v_call: TRBV5-1
clone_size: NA
j_call: TRBJ2-5
d_call: NA
cdr3_nt: TGCGCCAGCAGCTACAGCCAAGAGACCCAGTACTTC
cdr3_aa: CASSYSQETQYF

v_call: TRBV5-1
clone_size: NA
j_call: TRBJ1-4
d_call: NA
cdr3_nt: TGCGCCAGCAGCTTGGACTACCCCCCTGAAAAACTGTTTTTT
cdr3_aa: CASSLDYPPEKLFF

v_call: TRBV5-6
clone_size: NA
j_call: TRBJ2-4
d_call: TRBD2
cdr3_nt: TGTGCCAGCAGCTTCGGCCTAGCGGGTGTAGCCAAAAACATTCAGTACTTC
cdr3_aa: CASSFGLAGVAKNIQYF

v_call: TRBV11-1
clone_size: NA
j_call: TRBJ2-5
d_call: TRBD2
cdr3_nt: TGTGCCAGCAGCCGTAGCGGGGGGGCCTTAGAGACCCAGTACTTC
cdr3_aa: CASSRSGGALETQYF

v_call: TRBV18
clone_size: NA
j_call: TRBJ2-3
d_call: NA
cdr3_nt: TGTGCCAGCTCACCACAGGGGCTGGGCACAGATACGCAGTATTTT
cdr3_aa: CASSPQGLGTDTQYF

v_call: TRBV4-1
clone_size: NA
j_call: TRBJ1-1
d_call: NA
cdr3_nt: TGCGCCAGCAGCCCGGGGGGGTATGACACTGAAGCTTTCTTT
cdr3_aa: CASSPGGYDTEAFF

v_call: TRBV2
clone_size: NA
j_call: TRBJ1-2
d_call: NA
cdr3_nt: TGTGCCAGCAGTGAGTCCCTCGACAGGCCCCACAACTATGGCTACACCTTC
cdr3_aa: CASSESLDRPHNYGYTF

v_call: TRBV5-1
clone_size: NA
j_call: TRBJ2-5
d_call: NA
cdr3_nt: TGCGCCAGCAGCCCAGGACAGCAGTGGGAGACCCAGTACTTC
cdr3_aa: CASSPGQQWETQYF

v_call: TRBV6-5
clone_size: NA
j_call: TRBJ2-7
d_call: TRBD1
cdr3_nt: TGTGCCAGCAGCCGGGACAGGGTTGGCGAGCAGTACTTC
cdr3_aa: CASSRDRVGEQYF

v_call: TRBV2
clone_size: NA
j_call: TRBJ1-5
d_call: TRBD1
cdr3_nt: TGTGCCAGCAGGGGGGGACAGGGGAGCAATCAGCCCCAGCATTTT
cdr3_aa: CASRGGQGSNQPQHF

v_call: TRBV27
clone_size: once
j_call: TRBJ2-1
d_call: TRBD2
cdr3_nt: TGTGCCAGCAGTCAGCCTAGCGGGAGCCTGACACAGCAGTTCTTC
cdr3_aa: CASSQPSGSLTQQFF

v_call: TRBV6-1
clone_size: few
j_call: TRBJ2-5
d_call: TRBD1
cdr3_nt: TGTGCCAGCAGTGGTACAGGGGAAGCATCAGAGACCCAGTACTTC
cdr3_aa: CASSGTGEASETQYF

v_call: TRBV6-5
clone_size: NA
j_call: TRBJ2-3
d_call: NA
cdr3_nt: TGTGCCAGCAGTTCCCGGGACACTGATCCCACAGATACGCAGTATTTT
cdr3_aa: CASSSRDTDPTDTQYF

v_call: TRBV6-6
clone_size: NA
j_call: TRBJ2-7
d_call: NA
cdr3_nt: TGTGCCAGCACCAACGGTGCCTCCTACGAGCAGTACTTC
cdr3_aa: CASTNGASYEQYF

v_call: TRBV7-3
clone_size: NA
j_call: TRBJ2-7
d_call: TRBD2
cdr3_nt: TGTGCCAGCAGCTTATCGCCGACTAGCGGGAGTTCACACGAGCAGTACTTC
cdr3_aa: CASSLSPTSGSSHEQYF

v_call: TRBV5-1
clone_size: NA
j_call: TRBJ2-7
d_call: NA
cdr3_nt: TGCGCCAGCAGCTTGATCCAGGGGCCTTACGAGCAGTACTTC
cdr3_aa: CASSLIQGPYEQYF

v_call: TRBV6-1
clone_size: NA
j_call: TRBJ2-7
d_call: TRBD2
cdr3_nt: TGTGCCAGCAGTGCACTAGCGGGAGTAGATCGGCGGGGCGAGCAGTACTTC
cdr3_aa: CASSALAGVDRRGEQYF

v_call: TRBV11-2
clone_size: NA
j_call: TRBJ2-7
d_call: TRBD2
cdr3_nt: TGTGCCAGCAGCTTAGATTCCGGGACTAGCAGATACGAGCAGTACTTC
cdr3_aa: CASSLDSGTSRYEQYF

v_call: TRBV18
clone_size: once
j_call: TRBJ2-7
d_call: TRBD2
cdr3_nt: TGTGCCAGCTCACCCCGGATTAGCGGGGGTAGGGAGCAGTACTTC
cdr3_aa: CASSPRISGGREQYF

v_call: TRBV28
clone_size: NA
j_call: TRBJ2-7
d_call: TRBD2
cdr3_nt: TGTGCCAGCACCCAAGGCAGCGGGGGGGCCTACGAGCAGTACTTC
cdr3_aa: CASTQGSGGAYEQYF

v_call: TRBV7-9
clone_size: NA
j_call: TRBJ2-3
d_call: NA
cdr3_nt: TGTGCCAGCAGCTTAAGAGTTACTAGCACAGATACGCAGTATTTT
cdr3_aa: CASSLRVTSTDTQYF

v_call: TRBV9
clone_size: NA
j_call: TRBJ1-2
d_call: TRBD1
cdr3_nt: TGTGCCAGCAGCCTAGCAGGGGGCGGCGATGGCTACACCTTC
cdr3_aa: CASSLAGGGDGYTF

v_call: TRBV30
clone_size: NA
j_call: TRBJ1-2
d_call: TRBD1
cdr3_nt: TGTGCCTGGAATCCGGGACAGGGCGGTGGCTACACCTTC
cdr3_aa: CAWNPGQGGGYTF

v_call: TRBV4-3
clone_size: NA
j_call: TRBJ2-2
d_call: TRBD2
cdr3_nt: TGCGCCAGCAGCCAACGGGGACTAGGACTTGGCACCGGGGAGCTGTTTTTT
cdr3_aa: CASSQRGLGLGTGELFF

v_call: TRBV5-7
clone_size: NA
j_call: TRBJ1-1
d_call: NA
cdr3_nt: TGTGCCAGCAGCTCAACAGGGTCCTCTGAAGCTTTCTTT
cdr3_aa: CASSSTGSSEAFF

v_call: TRBV4-3
clone_size: NA
j_call: TRBJ2-3
d_call: TRBD2
cdr3_nt: TGCGCCAGCAGCCGTCGACTAGCGCAAGATACGCAGTATTTT
cdr3_aa: CASSRRLAQDTQYF

v_call: TRBV28
clone_size: NA
j_call: TRBJ1-1
d_call: TRBD1
cdr3_nt: TGTGCCAGCAGCCTAACAGGGGTCAGCACTGAAGCTTTCTTT
cdr3_aa: CASSLTGVSTEAFF

v_call: TRBV2
clone_size: NA
j_call: TRBJ2-3
d_call: NA
cdr3_nt: TGTGCCAGCAGAATAGGTACAGGAATCCCTACCACAGATACGCAGTATTTT
cdr3_aa: CASRIGTGIPTTDTQYF

v_call: TRBV4-3
clone_size: NA
j_call: TRBJ2-7
d_call: NA
cdr3_nt: TGCGCCAGCAGCCAAGATCGCGGGGGCCCCTACGAGCAGTACTTC
cdr3_aa: CASSQDRGGPYEQYF

v_call: TRBV6-1
clone_size: NA
j_call: TRBJ2-5
d_call: TRBD2
cdr3_nt: TGTGCCAGCGAAACTAGCGGGGGGGCTCAAGAGACCCAGTACTTC
cdr3_aa: CASETSGGAQETQYF

v_call: TRBV4-3
clone_size: NA
j_call: TRBJ2-5
d_call: TRBD2
cdr3_nt: TGCGCCAGCAGCCAAGTCTGGACTAGCGGGAGGGCAGAGACCCAGTACTTC
cdr3_aa: CASSQVWTSGRAETQYF

v_call: TRBV10-2
clone_size: once
j_call: TRBJ2-5
d_call: NA
cdr3_nt: TGCGCCAGCAGTCCCGGGGTTCAACAAGAGACCCAGTACTTC
cdr3_aa: CASSPGVQQETQYF

v_call: TRBV6-1
clone_size: NA
j_call: TRBJ2-3
d_call: TRBD2
cdr3_nt: TGTGCCAGCAGTGGACTAGCGGGAAGATCGGATACGCAGTATTTT
cdr3_aa: CASSGLAGRSDTQYF

v_call: TRBV9
clone_size: once
j_call: TRBJ2-5
d_call: TRBD1
cdr3_nt: TGTGCCAGCAGCGCTAGAGGGAGCAGGGGGGAGACCCAGTACTTC
cdr3_aa: CASSARGSRGETQYF

v_call: TRBV30
clone_size: NA
j_call: TRBJ2-3
d_call: TRBD2
cdr3_nt: TGTGCCTGGGCAACCCTAGCGGGCCAAGTAGATACGCAGTATTTT
cdr3_aa: CAWATLAGQVDTQYF

v_call: TRBV5-6
clone_size: NA
j_call: TRBJ2-7
d_call: NA
cdr3_nt: TGTGCCAGCAGCTTGATTCCGGGGTCTACCTACGAGCAGTACTTC
cdr3_aa: CASSLIPGSTYEQYF